A single sample is the source of the 3 T cell receptor beta chains below, sequenced in a study of identical twins. In TCRdb, the 5' RACE reads were re-called with MiXCR into one record per CDR3 protein. This sample has about 570,000 distinct CDR3 sequences, with around a tenth found just once. These data were also reused for a study on yellow fever vaccine responses in identical twins.

The sequencing sample was made of PBMCs. These receptors were obtained from a woman under 30 in good health.

There are many counts of this clonotype. The V gene is TRBV29-1, the J gene TRBJ2-1, with D possibly called TRBD1 or TRBD2 (5 bases each). There are 13 residues in the CDR3. Germline assignment: CDR1 SQVTM and CDR2 ANQGSEA. With 5 bases removed from V and 6 bases from J, the gap between germline ends came to 14 bases. The CDR3 reads CSVRLWGSNEQFF. CDR3 sequence (DNA): TGCAGCGTTCGTCTGTGGGGGAGCAATGAGCAGTTCTTC.

This clonotype showed up many times. This CDR3 is CASSLDQGQETQYF. CDR3 bases: TGTGCCAGCAGCTTAGATCAGGGACAAGAGACCCAGTACTTC. This chain uses TRBV7-9 with TRBJ2-5; D is possibly TRBD1 (5 bases). Germline values: CDR1 SEHNR, CDR2 FQNEAQ (reference sequence). This CDR3 region has 14 residues. V was pared by 1 base and J by 2 bases, with 8 bases between.

The genes are TRBV27 and TRBJ2-7, with TRBD2 identical over 8 bases. Germline V gene data show CDR1 as MNHEY and CDR2 as SMNVEV (reference sequence). Trimming at V came to 0 bases and at J to 3 bases, leaving 7 bases not matched to a gene. This CDR3 spans 16 amino acids. The CDR3 spells CASSLSASGLIYEQYF. CDR3 nucleotide sequence: TGTGCCAGCAGTTTATCGGCTAGCGGGCTGATCTACGAGCAGTACTTC.